A selection of T cell receptor beta chains follows, all from one sample in a study of molecular identifiers for immune sequencing clone quantification. TCRdb re-derived calls from the PCR reads in MiXCR, one entry per CDR3 protein. The sample lists nearly 650,000 distinct CDR3 sequences, over 25% seen once, with about 0.84% in the top ten. Material: naive CD8+ T cells from blood, with Jurkat cell RNA spiked in. These TCRs come from a human donor in good health. Some libraries in this study had Jurkat cell RNA spiked in. The CDR3 runs from the conserved cysteine through the conserved F or W. The order of the fields is V gene, clone size, D gene, J gene, CDR3 protein, CDR3 DNA. D genes are given only for firm matches. Not every row has a clone size; where given, it reads once, few, many or a size class.

TRBV7-2,many,.,TRBJ2-5,CASSVPGWGETQYF,TGTGCCAGCAGCGTCCCTGGGTGGGGAGAGACCCAGTACTTC
TRBV18,many,.,TRBJ1-1,CASSPLGYTEAFF,TGTGCCAGCTCACCACTCGGGTACACTGAAGCTTTCTTT
TRBV15,many,TRBD1,TRBJ2-3,CATSTLTPGLQGDADTQYF,TGTGCCACCAGCACCCTCACCCCGGGCCTACAGGGGGACGCAGATACGCAGTATTTT
TRBV3-1,.,.,TRBJ2-7,CASRQGGSYEQYF,TGTGCCAGCAGACAGGGCGGCTCCTACGAGCAGTACTTC
TRBV28,few,.,TRBJ1-4,CASTPLEATNEKLFF,TGTGCCAGTACCCCCTTAGAAGCAACTAATGAAAAACTGTTTTTT
TRBV29-1,many,.,TRBJ2-2,CSVECPTGELFF,TGCAGCGTTGAGTGTCCCACCGGGGAGCTGTTTTTT
TRBV7-9,many,.,TRBJ2-5,CASSSTWETQYF,TGTGCCAGCAGCTCCACCTGGGAGACCCAGTACTTC
TRBV7-9,.,.,TRBJ1-2,CASSRYKTDYGYTF,TGTGCCAGCAGCCGGTACAAGACCGACTATGGCTACACCTTC
TRBV25-1,many,TRBD2,TRBJ2-3,CASSEWGGSAGTDTQYF,TGTGCCAGCAGTGAATGGGGAGGGTCAGCGGGCACAGATACGCAGTATTTT
TRBV12-3/TRBV12-4,few,.,TRBJ2-5,CASSLVERAGHPDLETQYF,TGTGCCAGCAGCCTAGTCGAGAGGGCGGGACACCCGGATTTGGAGACCCAGTACTTC
TRBV7-9,many,TRBD1,TRBJ1-1,CASSPPQGARHTEAFF,TGTGCCAGCAGCCCACCGCAGGGGGCGCGTCACACTGAAGCTTTCTTT
TRBV6-2/TRBV6-3,few,TRBD1,TRBJ1-5,CASNLQGGNQPQHF,TGTGCCAGCAACCTACAGGGGGGGAATCAGCCCCAGCATTTT
TRBV7-9,few,.,TRBJ2-1,CASSWGDLEQFF,TGTGCCAGCAGCTGGGGGGACCTTGAGCAGTTCTTC
TRBV3-1,.,TRBD2,TRBJ2-3,CASSHRLGGLGADTQYF,TGTGCCAGCAGCCACCGACTAGGGGGACTAGGGGCAGATACGCAGTATTTT
TRBV5-5,many,.,TRBJ1-6,CASSLEAAPVSYNSPLHF,TGTGCCAGCAGCTTGGAGGCGGCACCGGTGTCCTATAATTCACCCCTCCACTTT
TRBV27,many,.,TRBJ2-7,CASSPRSSYEQYF,TGTGCCAGCAGCCCAAGAAGCTCCTACGAGCAGTACTTC